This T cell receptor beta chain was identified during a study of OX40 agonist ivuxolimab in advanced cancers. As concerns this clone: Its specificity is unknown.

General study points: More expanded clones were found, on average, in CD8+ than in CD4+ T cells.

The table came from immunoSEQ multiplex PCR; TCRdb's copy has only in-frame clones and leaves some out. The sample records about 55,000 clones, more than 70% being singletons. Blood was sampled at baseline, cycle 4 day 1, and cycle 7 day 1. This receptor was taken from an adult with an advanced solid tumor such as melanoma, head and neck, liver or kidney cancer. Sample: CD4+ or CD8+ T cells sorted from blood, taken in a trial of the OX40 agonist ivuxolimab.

Here the CDR3 reads CSASGSEKLFF. CDR3 bases: TGCAGTGCTAGTGGGTCTGAAAAACTGTTTTTT. This sequence joins TRBV20-1 and TRBJ1-4; unclear D gene. The CDR3 has 11 residues. Trimming stripped 3 bases from V and 7 bases from J, with 6 bases between. Germline V lookup: CDR1 DFQATT, CDR2 SNEGSKA (reference sequence).